The 32 T cell receptor beta chains below all came from one sample that was sequenced in a study of lymphopenia after photon versus proton radiotherapy (dated by TCRdb to between 2018 and 2020). Receptor libraries were prepared by the immunoSEQ multiplex PCR assay. Sourced from immuneACCESS, this table was stored by TCRdb with only in-frame sequences that have V and J called. A share of the clones is absent; for the studies checked, an unresolved V gene accounts for under half, and the remainder has no known explanation. This sample lists 50,000 to 60,000 clones; 92% were detected once. 15% to 20% of the sample lies in the top ten. Sample: peripheral blood, taken from a patient treated with photon-based radiotherapy. Source of these receptors: a woman aged 40 to 49 with cholangiocarcinoma.

The chain carries TRBV7-8 and TRBJ1-6; a possible D gene is TRBD1 (6 bases). The germline V gene has CDR1 SGHVS and CDR2 FQNEAQ. V lost 5 bases and J 7 bases, leaving 15 bases between the germline ends. This CDR3 has 15 amino acids. The CDR3 sequence: CASSPGQSENSPLHF. CDR3 in DNA: TGTGCCAGCAGCCCTGGACAGTCTGAGAATTCACCCCTCCACTTT.

V gene TRBV2 combines with J gene TRBJ2-1, with TRBD1 matching over 7 bases. The CDR3 contains 13 residues. Germline CDR1 reads SNHLY; CDR2 reads FYNNEI. With 10 bases clipped from V and 2 bases from J, the junction kept 5 bases outside the gene matches. The chain's CDR3 is CATRDSPYNEQFF. The CDR3 coding sequence is TGTGCCACCAGGGACAGCCCCTACAATGAGCAGTTCTTC.

The gene calls are TRBV6-1 and TRBJ1-1, with D uncertain. CDR1 MNHNS and CDR2 SASEGT come from the germline V gene. Trimming removed 5 bases from V and 1 base from J, with 8 bases in between. The CDR3 is 13 residues long. The CDR3 nucleotides read TGTGCCAGCAGTACCGAGCGGAACACTGAAGCTTTCTTT. Its translation is CASSTERNTEAFF.

This chain's CDR3 is CASSLRTGPNTEAFF. CDR3 coding DNA: TGTGCCAGCAGCTTGAGGACAGGGCCCAACACTGAAGCTTTCTTT. This sequence joins TRBV5-8 and TRBJ1-1; 8 bases map to TRBD1. The CDR3 runs 15 residues. Losses at the gene ends were 1 base for V and 2 bases for J; bases not matched to a gene: 4. Germline V gives CDR1 SGHTS, CDR2 YDEGEE.

J is TRBJ1-5 and V is TRBV25-1; D is unclear. Trimming took off 4 bases at V and 3 bases at J, with 4 bases between the two ends. Germline lookup yields CDR1 MGHDK and CDR2 SYGVNS. CDR3 length: 12 residues. CDR3 in DNA: TGTGCCAGCAGTGCCCCCAATCAGCCCCAGCATTTT. It codes for CASSAPNQPQHF. The whole variable domain, remainder taken from reference TRBV25-1 and TRBJ1-5, is EADIYQTPRYLVIGTGKKITLECSQTMGHDKMYWYQQDPGMELHLIHYSYGVNSTEKGDLSSESTVSRIRTEHFPLTLESARPSHTSQYLCASSAPNQPQHFGDGTRLSIL.

The chain combines TRBV9 with TRBJ2-3, with a tentative D call TRBD2 (5 bases). Germline CDR1 reads SGDLS; CDR2 reads YYNGEE. The V end lost 0 bases, the J end lost 4 bases, and 12 bases lay between the germline ends. CDR3 size: 15 residues. As DNA, the CDR3 is TGTGCCAGCAGCGTAGATCGGTCACTAGCAGATACGCAGTATTTT. Amino acid sequence: CASSVDRSLADTQYF.

This clone was picked up one time. V and J are TRBV19 and TRBJ1-4; TRBD1 agrees at 8 bases. Trimming at V came to 3 bases and at J to 8 bases, leaving 5 bases not matched to a gene. Germline values: CDR1 LNHDA, CDR2 SQIVND (reference sequence). The CDR3 has 14 amino acids. CDR3 in amino acids: CASSIGQGAEKLFF. The CDR3 DNA reads TGTGCCAGTAGTATCGGGCAGGGGGCGGAAAAACTGTTTTTT.

The CDR3 sequence: CASSLPRGKGKNTEAFF. The DNA for the CDR3 is TGTGCCAGCAGCCTACCGAGAGGGAAGGGAAAGAACACTGAAGCTTTCTTT. The rearrangement links TRBV7-9 to TRBJ1-1; D ambiguous. Trimming shortened V by 5 bases and J by 1 base, and 20 bases separated the two germline ends. Germline V CDR1 and CDR2: SEHNR, FQNEAQ (reference sequence). The CDR3 is made up of 17 amino acids.

This CDR3 reads CASSQGGGQSYGYTF. CDR3 DNA sequence: TGCGCCAGCAGCCAAGGCGGGGGGCAATCCTATGGCTACACCTTC. The chain employs TRBV4-1 and TRBJ1-2, with a possible D match to TRBD1 (6 bases). The CDR3 has 15 amino acids. V lost 1 base to trimming and J lost 4 bases, with 13 bases between them. Germline V CDR1 and CDR2: MGHRA, YSYEKL.

The chain carries TRBV4-3 and TRBJ1-1; TRBD1 might be the D (5 bases). CDR1 is LGHNA and CDR2 is YSLEER in the germline V gene. V shed 1 base and J shed 3 bases, with 12 bases lying between them. The CDR3 contains 15 residues. In DNA, the CDR3 is TGCGCCAGCAGCCAAGCCCCAGCAGGGCACACTGAAGCTTTCTTT. This sequence encodes CASSQAPAGHTEAFF.

The chain carries TRBV30 and TRBJ2-7, with 7 nucleotides matching TRBD1. The CDR3 has 13 amino acids. Germline lookup yields CDR1 GTSNPN and CDR2 SVGIG (reference sequence). The trim removed 4 bases at V and 7 bases at J, leaving 10 bases unmatched. The DNA for the CDR3 is TGTGCCTGGACCCGGACAGGTTCGGGGGAGCAGTACTTC. Translated: CAWTRTGSGEQYF.

The chain links TRBV5-6 to TRBJ2-4, with D tentatively TRBD1 or TRBD2 (5 bases each). Trimming took off 4 bases at V and 8 bases at J, with 16 bases between the two ends. This CDR3 is built from 14 residues. Per the germline V gene, CDR1 is SGHDT and CDR2 is YYEEEE. CDR3 nucleotides: TGTGCCAGCAGCGATCGGGACGCCGGTGACATTCAGTACTTC. Encoded protein: CASSDRDAGDIQYF.

V gene TRBV5-1 combines with J gene TRBJ1-4, with D maybe TRBD1 (5 bases). Per the germline V gene, CDR1 is SGHRS and CDR2 is YFSETQ. The CDR3 runs 14 residues. V dropped 5 bases and J dropped 8 bases, with 16 bases sitting between them. CDR3 in amino acids: CASSRDGGAEKLFF. The CDR3 coding sequence is TGCGCCAGCAGTCGGGACGGAGGAGCCGAAAAACTGTTTTTT.

The rearrangement links TRBV6-1 to TRBJ2-7; TRBD2 aligns across 9 bases. J gave up 4 bases and V 8 bases, and 6 bases lay outside the gene matches. The CDR3 spans 13 residues. CDR1 is MNHNS and CDR2 is SASEGT in the germline V gene. The CDR3 DNA sequence: TGTGCCAGCCGGGCGGCGGGAGGGTACGAGCAGTACTTC. Its protein product is CASRAAGGYEQYF.

The CDR3 sequence: CASSDAEGKRRRQPQHF. The CDR3 DNA follows: TGTGCCAGCAGTGACGCTGAGGGTAAACGACGCCGTCAGCCCCAGCATTTT. This sequence joins TRBV6-1 and TRBJ1-5; D gene ambiguous. The length of the CDR3 is 17 residues. The germline V gene encodes CDR1 MNHNS and CDR2 SASEGT. With 3 bases removed from V and 6 bases from J, the gap between germline ends came to 21 bases.

This chain joins TRBV6-5 and TRBJ2-3; no clear D. V was pared by 2 bases and J by 0 bases, with 9 bases between. In germline, CDR1 is MNHEY, CDR2 SVGAGI. This CDR3 has 15 residues. CDR3 nucleotides: TGTGCCAGCAGTTACCTAAGCGCTAGCACAGATACGCAGTATTTT. This sequence encodes CASSYLSASTDTQYF.

The CDR3 region is CASSLRSDYGYTF. CDR3 sequence (DNA): TGTGCCAGCAGCTTGCGGTCCGACTATGGCTACACCTTC. The J gene is TRBJ1-2, the V gene TRBV5-6; the D is unclear. CDR3 size: 13 residues. Germline V gene lookup returns CDR1 SGHDT and CDR2 YYEEEE. V lost 1 base, J lost 3 bases, and 7 bases lay in between. Based on the CDR3 plus reference TRBV5-6 and TRBJ1-2, the full variable domain is DAGVTQSPTHLIKTRGQQVTLRCSPKSGHDTVSWYQQALGQGPQFIFQYYEEEERQRGNFPDRFSGHQFPNYSSELNVNALLLGDSALYLCASSLRSDYGYTFGSGTRLTVV.

The V and J genes are TRBV10-3 and TRBJ1-2, with a weak D call TRBD1 (6 bases). This CDR3 comprises 13 residues. The ends were cut back, 5 bases at V and 10 bases at J, with 17 bases in the middle. CDR1 and CDR2 (germline): ENHRY, SYGVKD. The CDR3 DNA is TGTGCCATCAGTCCGCAGGGGAACGTGGACTACACCTTC. It encodes CAISPQGNVDYTF.

J is TRBJ2-5 and V is TRBV28, with TRBD2 identical over 7 bases. V was clipped by 11 bases and J by 0 bases; unmatched bases: 3. Germline values: CDR1 MDHEN, CDR2 SYDVKM. The CDR3 is made up of 12 amino acids. The CDR3 DNA reads TGTGCCCTGGGACTACACCAAGAGACCCAGTACTTC. Protein sequence: CALGLHQETQYF.

The genes are TRBV25-1 and TRBJ1-6; D is ambiguous. Germline CDR1 and CDR2: MGHDK and SYGVNS. V was pared by 4 bases and J by 10 bases, with 8 bases between. The CDR3 is 12 amino acids. The CDR3 spells CASSGLGSPLHF. The CDR3 bases are TGTGCCAGCAGTGGCTTAGGCTCACCCCTCCACTTT.

The chain has TRBV19 and TRBJ1-1; D uncertain. Trimming pared 2 bases from V and 1 base from J, leaving 5 bases between. Germline assignment: CDR1 LNHDA and CDR2 SQIVND (reference sequence). This CDR3 comprises 13 residues. The CDR3 DNA reads as TGTGCCAGTAGTATAAACGGGAACACTGAAGCTTTCTTT. Protein sequence: CASSINGNTEAFF.

This clone is a singleton in its sample. This chain links TRBV5-5 with TRBJ1-2, with 8 bases lining up with TRBD1. The germline V gene has CDR1 SGHKS and CDR2 YYEKEE (reference sequence). After removal of 4 bases from V and 0 bases from J, the junction contained 11 bases not matched to a gene. CDR3 length: 17 amino acids. The CDR3 loop is CASSLRDRPSANYGYTF. CDR3 nucleotide sequence: TGTGCCAGCAGCCTTAGGGACAGGCCTTCAGCTAACTATGGCTACACCTTC.

The chain is built from TRBV5-6 and TRBJ1-1; D is ambiguous. CDR3 length equals 16 residues. From germline, CDR1 is SGHDT and CDR2 YYEEEE. Trimming shortened V by 4 bases and J by 3 bases, and 19 bases separated the two germline ends. The CDR3 is CASSGPLRKGDTEAFF. The CDR3 coding sequence is TGTGCCAGCAGCGGGCCCCTACGGAAGGGCGACACTGAAGCTTTCTTT.

J is TRBJ2-7 and V is TRBV4-1, with a possible D match to TRBD1 (6 bases). Germline CDR1 MGHRA, CDR2 YSYEKL. The CDR3 is 15 amino acids. Trimming left V 5 bases short and J 3 bases short, with 17 bases between. The CDR3 region has the DNA TGCGCCAGCAGCGTACCGGGACATGGACTCTACGAGCAGTACTTC. Amino acid sequence: CASSVPGHGLYEQYF.

The chain couples TRBV5-1 to TRBJ2-7; 7 bases are shared with TRBD2. Losses at the gene ends were 4 bases for V and 2 bases for J; bases not matched to a gene: 6. The germline V gene has CDR1 SGHRS and CDR2 YFSETQ. This CDR3 region has 14 residues. The CDR3 region has the DNA TGCGCCAGCAGCGGGCGGGAGTCCCCCTACGAGCAGTACTTC. This gives the protein CASSGRESPYEQYF.

This chain links TRBV5-1 with TRBJ2-2, with 7 bases lining up with TRBD1. The length of the CDR3 is 14 residues. Germline V lookup: CDR1 SGHRS, CDR2 YFSETQ. The V gene end was trimmed by 2 bases and the J gene end by 6 bases; junction bases not matched to a gene: 4. The CDR3 here is CASSFQQGSGELFF. CDR3 bases: TGCGCCAGCAGCTTTCAACAGGGGTCCGGGGAGCTGTTTTTT.

In its sample, this clone was seen once. The chain couples TRBV2 to TRBJ2-7; the match to TRBD1 covers 9 bases. The CDR3 runs 13 residues. The germline gives CDR1 SNHLY, CDR2 FYNNEI. V was pared by 4 bases and J by 6 bases, with 4 bases of the junction left unmatched. The CDR3 DNA sequence: TGTGCCAGCAGTGGACAGGGGGAACGCGAGCAGTACTTC. Its translation is CASSGQGEREQYF.

The chain is built from TRBV6-6 and TRBJ1-1; no definite D call. Germline V gives CDR1 MNHNY, CDR2 SVGAGI (reference sequence). The ends were cut back, 7 bases at V and 6 bases at J, with 9 bases in the middle. The CDR3 consists of 11 residues. Written as DNA, the CDR3 is TGTGCCAGCACCTATGGATCTGAAGCTTTCTTT. The encoded protein is CASTYGSEAFF.

The table lists this clone with a few counts. The chain joins TRBV6-6 to TRBJ2-7; the D is unclear. Trimming took 3 bases from V and 2 from J, leaving 2 bases between them. Germline V gene sequence: CDR1 MNHNY, CDR2 SVGAGI (reference sequence). This CDR3 contains 11 residues. CDR3 sequence: CASSYTYEQYF. The CDR3, as DNA: TGTGCCAGCAGTTATACCTACGAGCAGTACTTC.

The chain uses TRBV28 and TRBJ1-1; D gene uncertain. CDR1 and CDR2 from the germline V gene are MDHEN and SYDVKM. V was cut by 7 bases and J by 7 bases, with 13 bases left in between. This CDR3 has 12 residues. The DNA of the CDR3 is TGTGCCAGCACCATCTCGTTTGGTGAAGCTTTCTTT. This encodes CASTISFGEAFF.

This clone was counted between two and nine times. The chain links TRBV7-2 to TRBJ1-2; the D is unclear. CDR3 length: 14 residues. From germline, CDR1 is SGHTA and CDR2 FQGNSA. V was trimmed by 3 bases and J by 8 bases, leaving 16 bases between them. The CDR3 protein is CASSFLDAGWGYTF. CDR3 bases: TGTGCCAGCAGCTTCTTGGATGCAGGCTGGGGCTACACCTTC.

The chain joins TRBV7-2 to TRBJ2-3; D is uncertain. This CDR3 is built from 15 residues. CDR1 is SGHTA and CDR2 is FQGNSA in the germline V gene. Trimming pared 3 bases from V and 0 bases from J, leaving 10 bases between. The chain's CDR3 is CASSLGQLSTDTQYF. The CDR3 region has the DNA TGTGCCAGCAGCTTGGGCCAGCTTAGCACAGATACGCAGTATTTT.